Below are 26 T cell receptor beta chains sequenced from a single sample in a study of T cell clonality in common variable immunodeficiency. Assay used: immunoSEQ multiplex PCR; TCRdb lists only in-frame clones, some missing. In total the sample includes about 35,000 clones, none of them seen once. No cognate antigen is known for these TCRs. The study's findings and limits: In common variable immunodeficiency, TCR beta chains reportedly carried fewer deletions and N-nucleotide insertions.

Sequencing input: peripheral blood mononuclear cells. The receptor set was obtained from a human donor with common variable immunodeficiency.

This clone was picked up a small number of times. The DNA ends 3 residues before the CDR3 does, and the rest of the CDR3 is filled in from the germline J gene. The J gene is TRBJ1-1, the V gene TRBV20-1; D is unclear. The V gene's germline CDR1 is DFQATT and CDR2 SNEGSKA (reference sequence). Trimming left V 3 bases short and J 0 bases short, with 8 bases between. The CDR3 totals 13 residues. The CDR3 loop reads CSASPNMNTEAFF. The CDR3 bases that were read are TGCAGTGCTAGCCCTAATATGAACACTGAA.

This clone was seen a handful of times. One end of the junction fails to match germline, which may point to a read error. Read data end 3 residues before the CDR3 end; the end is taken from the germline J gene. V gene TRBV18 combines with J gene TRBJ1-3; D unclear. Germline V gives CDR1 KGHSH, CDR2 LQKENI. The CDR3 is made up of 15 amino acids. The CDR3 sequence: CASPPVTGWGNTIYF. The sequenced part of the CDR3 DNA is TGTGCCAGCCCACCGGTCACGGGGTGGGGAAACACC.

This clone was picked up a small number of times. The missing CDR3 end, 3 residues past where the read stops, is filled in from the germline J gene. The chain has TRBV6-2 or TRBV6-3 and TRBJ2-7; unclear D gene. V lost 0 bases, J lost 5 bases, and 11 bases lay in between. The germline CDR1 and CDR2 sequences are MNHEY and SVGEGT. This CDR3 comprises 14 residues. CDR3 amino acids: CASSYSTMSHEQYF. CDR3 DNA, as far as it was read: TGTGCCAGCAGTTACTCTACTATGTCCCACGAG.

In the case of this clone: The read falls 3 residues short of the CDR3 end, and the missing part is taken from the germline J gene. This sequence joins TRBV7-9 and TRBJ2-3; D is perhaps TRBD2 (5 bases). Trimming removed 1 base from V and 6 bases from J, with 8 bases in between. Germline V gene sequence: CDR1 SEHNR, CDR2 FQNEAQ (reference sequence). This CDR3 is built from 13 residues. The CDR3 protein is CASSLGGWDTQYF. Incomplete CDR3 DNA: TGTGCCAGCAGCTTAGGCGGGTGGGATACG.

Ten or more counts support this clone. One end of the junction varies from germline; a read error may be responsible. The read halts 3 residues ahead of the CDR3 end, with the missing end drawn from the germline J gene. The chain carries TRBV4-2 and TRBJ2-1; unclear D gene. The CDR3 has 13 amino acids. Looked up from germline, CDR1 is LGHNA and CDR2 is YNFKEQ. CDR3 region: CASSPLGGYEQFF. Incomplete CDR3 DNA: TGCGCCAGCAGCCCCTTAGGCGGCTATGAG.

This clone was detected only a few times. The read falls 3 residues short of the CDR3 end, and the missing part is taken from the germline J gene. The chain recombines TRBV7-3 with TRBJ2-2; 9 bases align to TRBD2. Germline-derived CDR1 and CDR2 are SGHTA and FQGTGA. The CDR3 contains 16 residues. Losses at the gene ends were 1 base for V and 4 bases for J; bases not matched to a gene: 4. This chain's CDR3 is CASSLSSGSRTGELFF. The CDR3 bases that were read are TGTGCCAGCAGCTTAAGTAGCGGGAGTCGCACCGGGGAG.

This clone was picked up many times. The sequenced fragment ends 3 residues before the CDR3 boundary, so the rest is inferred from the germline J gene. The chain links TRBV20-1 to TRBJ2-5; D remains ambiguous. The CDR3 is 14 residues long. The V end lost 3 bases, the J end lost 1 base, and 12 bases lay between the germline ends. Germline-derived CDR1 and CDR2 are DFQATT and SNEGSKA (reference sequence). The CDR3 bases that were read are TGCAGTGCTAGGAGTTCAGGAGTCCAAGAGACC. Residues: CSARSSGVQET. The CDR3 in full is CSARSSGVQETQYF.

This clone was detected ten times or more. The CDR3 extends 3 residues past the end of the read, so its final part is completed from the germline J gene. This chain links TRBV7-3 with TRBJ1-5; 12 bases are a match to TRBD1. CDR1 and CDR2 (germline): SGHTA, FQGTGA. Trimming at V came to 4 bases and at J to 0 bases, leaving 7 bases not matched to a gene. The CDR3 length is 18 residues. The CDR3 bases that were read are TGTGCCAGCAGCTCGGGGACAGGGGGCCGTAATAGCAATCAGCCC. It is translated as CASSSGTGGRNSNQP. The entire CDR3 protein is CASSSGTGGRNSNQPQHF.

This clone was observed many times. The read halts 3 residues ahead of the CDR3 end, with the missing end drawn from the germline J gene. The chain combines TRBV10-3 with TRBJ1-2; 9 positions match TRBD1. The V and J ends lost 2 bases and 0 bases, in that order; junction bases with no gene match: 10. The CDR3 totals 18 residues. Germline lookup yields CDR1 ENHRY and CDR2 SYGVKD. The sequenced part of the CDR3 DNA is TGTGCCATCAGTGAGACAGGTTCCGGGACAGGGACTAACTATGGC. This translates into CAISETGSGTGTNYG. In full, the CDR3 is CAISETGSGTGTNYGYTF.

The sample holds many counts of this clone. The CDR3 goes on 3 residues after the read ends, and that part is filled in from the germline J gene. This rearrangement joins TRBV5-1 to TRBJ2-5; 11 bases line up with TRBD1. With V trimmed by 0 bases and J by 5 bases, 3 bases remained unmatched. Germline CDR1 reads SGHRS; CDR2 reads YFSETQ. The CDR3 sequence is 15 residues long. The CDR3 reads CASSLEGTGGETQYF. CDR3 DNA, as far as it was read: TGCGCCAGCAGCTTGGAGGGGACAGGGGGGGAGACC.

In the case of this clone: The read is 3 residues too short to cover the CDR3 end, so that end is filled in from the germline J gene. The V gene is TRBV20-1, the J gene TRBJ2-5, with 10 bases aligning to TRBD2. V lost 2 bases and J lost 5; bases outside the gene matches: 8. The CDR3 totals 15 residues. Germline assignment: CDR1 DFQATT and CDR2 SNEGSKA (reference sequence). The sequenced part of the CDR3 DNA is TGCAGTGCTAGATCAGGGCTAGCGGGAGCGGAGACC. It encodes CSARSGLAGAET. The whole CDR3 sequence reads CSARSGLAGAETQYF.

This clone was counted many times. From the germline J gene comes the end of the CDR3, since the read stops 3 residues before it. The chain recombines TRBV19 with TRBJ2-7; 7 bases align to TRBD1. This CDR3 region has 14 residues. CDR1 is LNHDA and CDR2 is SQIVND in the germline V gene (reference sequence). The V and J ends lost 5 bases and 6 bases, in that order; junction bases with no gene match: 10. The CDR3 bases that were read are TGTGCCAGTAGTTCTCCGGGACAGAGGTCCGAG. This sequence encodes CASSSPGQRSE. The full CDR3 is CASSSPGQRSEQYF.

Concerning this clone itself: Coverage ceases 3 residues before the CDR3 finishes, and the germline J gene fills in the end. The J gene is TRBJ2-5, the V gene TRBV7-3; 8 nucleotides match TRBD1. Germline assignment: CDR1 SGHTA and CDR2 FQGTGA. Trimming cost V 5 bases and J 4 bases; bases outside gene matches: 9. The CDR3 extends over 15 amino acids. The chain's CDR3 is CASSRGQGRRETQYF. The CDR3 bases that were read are TGTGCCAGCAGCCGCGGACAGGGACGGAGAGAGACC.

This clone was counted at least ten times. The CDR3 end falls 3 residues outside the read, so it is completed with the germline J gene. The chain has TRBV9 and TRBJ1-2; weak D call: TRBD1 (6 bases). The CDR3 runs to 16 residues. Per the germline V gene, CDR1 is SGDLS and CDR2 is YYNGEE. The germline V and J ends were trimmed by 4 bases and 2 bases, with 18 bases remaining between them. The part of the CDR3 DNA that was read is TGTGCCAGCAGCCGTGGGAGCAGGGGATTGAACTATGGC. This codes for CASSRGSRGLNYG. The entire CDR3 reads CASSRGSRGLNYGYTF. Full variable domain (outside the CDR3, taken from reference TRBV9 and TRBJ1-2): DSGVTQTPKHLITATGQRVTLRCSPRSGDLSVYWYQQSLDQGLQFLIQYYNGEERAKGNILERFSAQQFPDLHSELNLSSLELGDSALYFCASSRGSRGLNYGYTFGSGTRLTVV.

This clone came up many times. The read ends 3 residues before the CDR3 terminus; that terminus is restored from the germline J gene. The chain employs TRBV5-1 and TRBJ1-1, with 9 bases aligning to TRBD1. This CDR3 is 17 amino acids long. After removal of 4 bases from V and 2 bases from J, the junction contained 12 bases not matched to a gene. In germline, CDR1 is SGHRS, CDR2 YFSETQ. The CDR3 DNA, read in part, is TGCGCCAGCAGCGAGCTAACCGGGACAGGGCGAAACACTGAA. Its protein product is CASSELTGTGRNTE. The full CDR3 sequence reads CASSELTGTGRNTEAFF. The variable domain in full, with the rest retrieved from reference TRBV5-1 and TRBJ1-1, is KAGVTQTPRYLIKTRGQQVTLSCSPISGHRSVSWYQQTPGQGLQFLFEYFSETQRNKGNFPGRFSGRQFSNSRSEMNVSTLELGDSALYLCASSELTGTGRNTEAFFGQGTRLTVV.

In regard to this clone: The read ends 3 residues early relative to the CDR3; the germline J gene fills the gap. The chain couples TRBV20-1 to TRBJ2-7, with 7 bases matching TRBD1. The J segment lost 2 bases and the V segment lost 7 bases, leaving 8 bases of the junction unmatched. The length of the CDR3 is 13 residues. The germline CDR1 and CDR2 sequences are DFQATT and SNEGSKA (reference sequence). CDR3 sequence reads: CSGLTGQTYEQYF. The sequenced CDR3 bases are TGCAGTGGCCTAACGGGACAGACCTACGAG.

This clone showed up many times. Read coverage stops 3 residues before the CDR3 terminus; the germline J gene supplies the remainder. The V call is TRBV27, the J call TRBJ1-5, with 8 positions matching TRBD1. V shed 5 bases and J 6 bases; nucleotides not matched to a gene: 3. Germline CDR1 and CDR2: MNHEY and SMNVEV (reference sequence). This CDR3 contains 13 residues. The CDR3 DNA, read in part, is TGTGCCAGCAGTACGACAGGGGCTCAGCCC. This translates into CASSTTGAQP. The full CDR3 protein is CASSTTGAQPQHF.

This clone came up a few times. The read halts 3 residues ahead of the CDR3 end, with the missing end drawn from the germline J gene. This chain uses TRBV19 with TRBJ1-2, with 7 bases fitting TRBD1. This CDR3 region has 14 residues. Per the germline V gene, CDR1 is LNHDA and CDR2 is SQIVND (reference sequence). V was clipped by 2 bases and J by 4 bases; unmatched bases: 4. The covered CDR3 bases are TGTGCCAGTAGTATACGGACAGGACCCTATGGC. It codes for CASSIRTGPYG. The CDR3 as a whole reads CASSIRTGPYGYTF. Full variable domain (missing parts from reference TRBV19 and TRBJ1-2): DGGITQSPKYLFRKEGQNVTLSCEQNLNHDAMYWYRQDPGQGLRLIYYSQIVNDFQKGDIAEGYSVSREKKESFPLTVTSAQKNPTAFYLCASSIRTGPYGYTFGSGTRLTVV.

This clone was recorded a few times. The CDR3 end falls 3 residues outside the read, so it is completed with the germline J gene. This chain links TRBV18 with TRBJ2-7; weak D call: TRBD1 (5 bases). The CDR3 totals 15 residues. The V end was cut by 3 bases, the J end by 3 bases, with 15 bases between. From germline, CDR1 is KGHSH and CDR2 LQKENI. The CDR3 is CASSPGNRQGYEQYF. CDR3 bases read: TGTGCCAGCTCACCCGGTAACCGGCAGGGCTACGAG.

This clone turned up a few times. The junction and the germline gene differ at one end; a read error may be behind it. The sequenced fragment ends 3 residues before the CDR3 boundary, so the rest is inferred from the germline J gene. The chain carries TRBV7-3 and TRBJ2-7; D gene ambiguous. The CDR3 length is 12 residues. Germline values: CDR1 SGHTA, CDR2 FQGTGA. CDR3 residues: CSSSLNGYEQYF. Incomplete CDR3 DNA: TGTTCCAGCAGCTTAAACGGCTACGAG.

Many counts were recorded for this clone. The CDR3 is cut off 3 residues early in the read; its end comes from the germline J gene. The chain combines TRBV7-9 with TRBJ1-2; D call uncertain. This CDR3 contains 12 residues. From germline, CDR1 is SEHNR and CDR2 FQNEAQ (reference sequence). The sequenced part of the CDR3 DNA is TGTGCCAGCAGCTTTAACGGTGTAGGC. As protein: CASSFNGVG. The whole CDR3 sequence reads CASSFNGVGYTF.

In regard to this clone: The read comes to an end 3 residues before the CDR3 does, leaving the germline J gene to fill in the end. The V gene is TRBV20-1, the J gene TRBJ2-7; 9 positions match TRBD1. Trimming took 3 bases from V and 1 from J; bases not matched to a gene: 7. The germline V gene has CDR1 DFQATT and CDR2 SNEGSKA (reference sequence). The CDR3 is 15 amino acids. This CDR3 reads CSASSDRGFSYEQYF. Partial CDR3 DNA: TGCAGTGCTAGTTCGGACAGGGGATTTTCCTACGAG.

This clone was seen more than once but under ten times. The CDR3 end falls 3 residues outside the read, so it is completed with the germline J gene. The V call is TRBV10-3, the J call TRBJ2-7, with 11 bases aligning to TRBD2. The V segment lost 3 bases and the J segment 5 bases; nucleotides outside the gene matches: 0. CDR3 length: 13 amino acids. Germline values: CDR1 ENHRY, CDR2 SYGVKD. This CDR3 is CAISELAGDEQYF. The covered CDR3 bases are TGTGCCATCAGTGAACTAGCGGGAGACGAG.

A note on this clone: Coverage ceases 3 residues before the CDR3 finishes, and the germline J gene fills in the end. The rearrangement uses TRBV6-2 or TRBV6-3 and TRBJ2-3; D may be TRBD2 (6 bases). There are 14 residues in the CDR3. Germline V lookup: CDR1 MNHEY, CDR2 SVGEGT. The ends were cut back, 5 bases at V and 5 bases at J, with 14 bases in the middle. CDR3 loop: CASSPPGLRDTQYF. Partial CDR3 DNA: TGTGCCAGCAGTCCCCCGGGACTCCGAGATACG.

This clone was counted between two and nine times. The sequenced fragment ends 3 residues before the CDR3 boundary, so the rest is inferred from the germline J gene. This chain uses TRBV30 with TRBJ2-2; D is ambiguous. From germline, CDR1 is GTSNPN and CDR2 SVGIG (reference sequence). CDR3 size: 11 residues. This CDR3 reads CAWTDAERLFF. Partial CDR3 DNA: TGTGCCTGGACCGACGCGGAACGG. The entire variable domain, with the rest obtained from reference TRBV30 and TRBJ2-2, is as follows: SQTIHQWPATLVQPVGSPLSLECTVEGTSNPNLYWYRQAAGRGLQLLFYSVGIGQISSEVPQNLSASRPQDRQFILSSKKLLLSDSGFYLCAWTDAERLFFGEGSRLTVL.

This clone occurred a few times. The sequenced CDR3 bases are TGTGCCAGTAGTATAGTTCTAGGCCCTAGCACAGATACG. It yields the protein CASSIVLGPSTDT. In full, the CDR3 is CASSIVLGPSTDTQYF. The V gene is TRBV19, the J gene TRBJ2-3; no clear D gene. The read ends 3 residues before the CDR3 terminus; that terminus is restored from the germline J gene. Per germline, CDR1 LNHDA and CDR2 SQIVND (reference sequence). Trimming removed 1 base from V and 0 bases from J, with 11 bases in between. The length of the CDR3 is 16 residues.